The 5 T cell receptor beta chains presented below share a single source sample, sequenced in a study of sequential checkpoint blockade in melanoma. This table comes from immunoSEQ multiplex PCR, and its TCRdb copy is limited to in-frame clones, with some not included. The sample consists of more than 20,000 clones, roughly four fifths of them appearing once. Treatment here: randomized to nivolumab then ipilimumab (arm A) or the reverse (arm B). Material: CD8+ T cells sorted from blood (inferred from file names), obtained from a patient given nivolumab and ipilimumab in sequence. The receptors here all came from a human donor with melanoma.

J is TRBJ2-5 and V is TRBV4-3, with TRBD1 identical over 9 bases. The CDR3 has 13 residues. Germline V gene data show CDR1 as LGHNA and CDR2 as YSLEER. The ends lost 1 base at V and 8 bases at J; junction bases unmatched: 2. CDR3 nucleotide sequence: TGCGCCAGCAGCCAAGCGGACAGGGGTACCCAGTACTTC. Protein product: CASSQADRGTQYF.

The chain joins TRBV2 to TRBJ2-1; 8 bases align to TRBD2. After removal of 6 bases from V and 9 bases from J, the junction contained 10 bases not matched to a gene. Germline CDR1 is SNHLY and CDR2 is FYNNEI. This CDR3 is 14 amino acids long. In DNA, the CDR3 is TGTGCCAGCAGCGTGGGACTAGTTTTTGCTGAGCAGTTCTTC. Amino acids: CASSVGLVFAEQFF.

The CDR3 here is CASSFGAGAPDTQYF. In DNA form, the CDR3 reads TGTGCCAGCAGCTTCGGGGCGGGAGCCCCAGATACGCAGTATTTT. The V gene is TRBV7-2, the J gene TRBJ2-3; 7 nucleotides agree with TRBD2. Germline assignment: CDR1 SGHTA and CDR2 FQGNSA. The CDR3 runs 15 residues. V gave up 3 bases and J gave up 4 bases; unmatched junction bases: 7.

The J gene is TRBJ2-2, the V gene TRBV7-2; 14 bases match TRBD2. This CDR3 contains 16 residues. The ends lost 5 bases at V and 6 bases at J; junction bases unmatched: 5. Germline CDR1 is SGHTA and CDR2 is FQGNSA. In DNA form, the CDR3 reads TGTGCCAGCAGCCCGACTAGCGGGAGGGCGGCCGGGGAGCTGTTTTTT. Amino acid sequence: CASSPTSGRAAGELFF.

The V call is TRBV5-5, the J call TRBJ2-5; perhaps TRBD2 as D (5 bases). From germline, CDR1 is SGHKS and CDR2 YYEKEE (reference sequence). The CDR3 extends over 15 amino acids. Trimming cost V 0 bases and J 1 base, with 10 bases left between them. The CDR3 reads CASSLAGGRQETQYF. For the CDR3, the DNA is TGTGCCAGCAGCTTGGCTGGAGGCCGCCAAGAGACCCAGTACTTC.